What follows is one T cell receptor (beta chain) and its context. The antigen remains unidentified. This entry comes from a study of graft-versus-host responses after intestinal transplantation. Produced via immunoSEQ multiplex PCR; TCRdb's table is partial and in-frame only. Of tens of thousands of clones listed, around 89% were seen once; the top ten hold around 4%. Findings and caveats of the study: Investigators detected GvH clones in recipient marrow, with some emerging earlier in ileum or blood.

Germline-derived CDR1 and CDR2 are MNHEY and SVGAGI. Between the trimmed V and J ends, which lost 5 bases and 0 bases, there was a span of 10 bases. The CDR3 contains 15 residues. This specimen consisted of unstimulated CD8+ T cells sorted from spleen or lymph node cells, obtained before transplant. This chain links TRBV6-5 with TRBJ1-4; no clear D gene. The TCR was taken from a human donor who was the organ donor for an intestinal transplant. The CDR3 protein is CASSLIRSTNEKLFF. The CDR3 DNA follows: TGTGCCAGCAGTCTGATCAGGTCAACTAATGAAAAACTGTTTTTT.